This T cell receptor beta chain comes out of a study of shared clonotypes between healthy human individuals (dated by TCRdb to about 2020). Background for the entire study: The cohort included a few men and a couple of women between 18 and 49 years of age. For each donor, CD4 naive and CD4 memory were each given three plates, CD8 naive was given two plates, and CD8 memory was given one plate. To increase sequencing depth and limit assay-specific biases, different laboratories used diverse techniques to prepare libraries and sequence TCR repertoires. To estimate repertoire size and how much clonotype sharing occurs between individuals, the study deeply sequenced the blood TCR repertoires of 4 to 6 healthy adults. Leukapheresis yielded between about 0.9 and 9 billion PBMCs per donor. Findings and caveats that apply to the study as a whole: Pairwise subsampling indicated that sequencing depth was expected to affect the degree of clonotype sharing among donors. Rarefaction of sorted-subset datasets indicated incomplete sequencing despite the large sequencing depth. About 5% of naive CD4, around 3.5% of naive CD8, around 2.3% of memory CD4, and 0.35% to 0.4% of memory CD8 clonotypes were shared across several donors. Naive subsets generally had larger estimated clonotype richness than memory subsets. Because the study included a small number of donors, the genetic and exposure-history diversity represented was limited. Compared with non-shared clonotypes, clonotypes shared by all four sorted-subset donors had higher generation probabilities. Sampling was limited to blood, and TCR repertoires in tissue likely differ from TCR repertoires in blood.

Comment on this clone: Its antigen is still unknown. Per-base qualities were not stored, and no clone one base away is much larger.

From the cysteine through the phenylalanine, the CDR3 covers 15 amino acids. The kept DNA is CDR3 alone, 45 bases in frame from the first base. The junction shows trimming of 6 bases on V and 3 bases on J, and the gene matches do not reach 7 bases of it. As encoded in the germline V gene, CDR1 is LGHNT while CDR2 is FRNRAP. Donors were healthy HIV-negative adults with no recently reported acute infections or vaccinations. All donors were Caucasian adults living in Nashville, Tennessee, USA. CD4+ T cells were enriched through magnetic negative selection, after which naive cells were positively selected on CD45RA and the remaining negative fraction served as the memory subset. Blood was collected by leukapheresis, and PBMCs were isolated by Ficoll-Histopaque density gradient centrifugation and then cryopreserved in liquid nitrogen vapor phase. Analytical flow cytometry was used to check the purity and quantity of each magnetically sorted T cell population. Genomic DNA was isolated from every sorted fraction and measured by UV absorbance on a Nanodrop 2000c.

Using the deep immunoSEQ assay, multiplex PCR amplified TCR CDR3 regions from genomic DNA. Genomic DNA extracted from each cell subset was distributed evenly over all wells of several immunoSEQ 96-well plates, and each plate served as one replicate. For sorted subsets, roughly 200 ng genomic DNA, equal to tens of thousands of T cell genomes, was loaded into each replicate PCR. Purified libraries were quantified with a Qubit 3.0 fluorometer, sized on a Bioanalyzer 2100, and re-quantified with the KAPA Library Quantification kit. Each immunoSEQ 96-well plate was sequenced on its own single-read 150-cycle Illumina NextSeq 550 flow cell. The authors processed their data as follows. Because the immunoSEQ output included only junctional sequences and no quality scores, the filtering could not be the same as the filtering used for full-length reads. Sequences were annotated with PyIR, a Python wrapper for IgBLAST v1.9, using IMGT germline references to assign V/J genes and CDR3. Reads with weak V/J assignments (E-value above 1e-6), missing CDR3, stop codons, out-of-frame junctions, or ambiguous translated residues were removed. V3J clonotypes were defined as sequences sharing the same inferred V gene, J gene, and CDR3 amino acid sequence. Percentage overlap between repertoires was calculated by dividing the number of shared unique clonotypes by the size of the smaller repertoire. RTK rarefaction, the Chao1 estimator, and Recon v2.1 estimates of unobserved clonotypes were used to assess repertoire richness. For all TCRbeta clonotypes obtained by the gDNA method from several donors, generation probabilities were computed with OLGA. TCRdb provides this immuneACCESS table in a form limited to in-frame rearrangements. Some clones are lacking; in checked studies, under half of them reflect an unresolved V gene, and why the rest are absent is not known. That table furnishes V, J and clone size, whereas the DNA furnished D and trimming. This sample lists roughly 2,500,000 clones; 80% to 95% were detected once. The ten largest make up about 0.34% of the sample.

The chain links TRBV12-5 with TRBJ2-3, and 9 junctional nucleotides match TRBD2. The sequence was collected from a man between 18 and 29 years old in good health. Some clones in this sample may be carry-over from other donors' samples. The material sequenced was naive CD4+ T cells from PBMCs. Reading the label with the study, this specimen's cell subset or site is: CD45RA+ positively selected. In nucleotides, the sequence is TGTGCTAGTGGGCCGGGTAGCGGGAGAACAGATACGCAGTATTTT. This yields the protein CASGPGSGRTDTQYF.